Shown below are 18 T cell receptor beta chains from a single sample sequenced in a study of T cell responses to AZD1222 COVID-19 vaccine. Clones were read by immunoSEQ multiplex PCR, and TCRdb kept only the in-frame ones, dropping some. Altogether fewer than 200,000 clones are present, 85% to 90% being singletons, with the ten largest covering under 2%. The sample was peripheral blood, taken on day 0 of AZD1222 vaccination. These receptor sequences come from an adult in good health.

This chain joins TRBV29-1 and TRBJ2-3; D gene uncertain. The germline CDR1 and CDR2 sequences are SQVTM and ANQGSEA. This CDR3 spans 12 amino acids. Trimming left V 4 bases short and J 6 bases short, with 11 bases between. CDR3 region: CSVVLGADTQYF. For the CDR3, the DNA is TGCAGCGTTGTCCTTGGTGCGGATACGCAGTATTTT.

The rearrangement joins TRBV11-1 to TRBJ1-1, with a tentative D call TRBD1 (6 bases). The CDR3 runs 14 residues. V was cut by 1 base and J by 4 bases, with 10 bases left in between. Germline lookup yields CDR1 SGHAT and CDR2 FQDESV (reference sequence). CDR3 amino acids: CASSLDRVGTEAFF. The CDR3 DNA reads as TGTGCCAGCAGCTTAGACAGGGTGGGCACTGAAGCTTTCTTT.

The chain combines TRBV28 with TRBJ1-1; 8 nucleotides match TRBD1. The junction had 10 bases not matched to a gene; V was cut back by 6 bases and J by 1 base. The CDR3 is 16 amino acids. Germline CDR1 is MDHEN and CDR2 is SYDVKM. The CDR3 region has the DNA TGTGCCAGCAGGCCGACAGGGGTTAAGGCGAACACTGAAGCTTTCTTT. This sequence encodes CASRPTGVKANTEAFF.

This clone came up a few times. CDR3 nucleotides: TGTGCCAGCAACCCCGGACGGGTTGGCTACACCTTC. It codes for CASNPGRVGYTF. The chain has TRBV6-2 or TRBV6-3 and TRBJ1-2; D not resolved. CDR1 and CDR2 from the germline V gene are MNHEY and SVGEGT. The CDR3 runs 12 residues. The V end was cut by 7 bases, the J end by 7 bases, with 13 bases between.

The sample holds one count of this clone. The chain couples TRBV6-5 to TRBJ2-7; 11 nucleotides line up with TRBD1. Per germline, CDR1 MNHEY and CDR2 SVGAGI. The CDR3 contains 13 residues. The V and J ends lost 6 bases and 2 bases, in that order; junction bases with no gene match: 0. CDR3 protein: CASRGQGAYEQYV. In DNA, the CDR3 is TGTGCCAGCAGGGGACAGGGGGCCTACGAGCAGTACGTC.

V is TRBV5-1 and J is TRBJ2-1; maybe TRBD2 (6 bases). The CDR3 covers 15 residues. Germline CDR1 is SGHRS and CDR2 is YFSETQ. V gave up 4 bases and J gave up 6 bases, with 17 bases separating them. This chain's CDR3 is CASSGGTLVGNEQFF. The CDR3, as DNA: TGCGCCAGCAGCGGCGGGACCCTAGTCGGCAATGAGCAGTTCTTC.

J is TRBJ1-2 and V is TRBV14; D might be TRBD1 (6 bases). Germline V gene data show CDR1 as SGHDN and CDR2 as FVKESK. The CDR3 consists of 17 residues. Trimming stripped 0 bases from V and 1 base from J, with 15 bases between. CDR3: CASSQDSAGDLNYGYTF. The CDR3 DNA reads as TGTGCCAGCAGCCAAGATAGTGCAGGGGACCTTAACTATGGCTACACCTTC.

This rearrangement joins TRBV28 to TRBJ2-3; 13 bases map to TRBD2. CDR3 size: 17 residues. V trimming: 3 bases; J trimming: 4 bases; junction bases outside the gene matches: 7. Per the germline V gene, CDR1 is MDHEN and CDR2 is SYDVKM. CDR3 nucleotide sequence: TGTGCCAGCAGTTTCTCCCGACTAGCGGGAGGAGCAGATACGCAGTATTTT. Translating gives CASSFSRLAGGADTQYF.

V usage is TRBV9 and J usage is TRBJ1-4; TRBD1 might be the D (6 bases). The germline V and J ends were trimmed by 3 bases and 0 bases, with 12 bases remaining between them. CDR1 and CDR2 (germline): SGDLS, YYNGEE. The CDR3 is 16 residues long. CDR3 loop: CASSADRFSTNEKLFF. CDR3 nucleotide sequence: TGTGCCAGCAGCGCCGACAGGTTCTCAACTAATGAAAAACTGTTTTTT.

The V call is TRBV29-1, the J call TRBJ2-1; 12 bases agree with TRBD2. This CDR3 is built from 14 residues. Germline CDR1 and CDR2: SQVTM and ANQGSEA. Trimming removed 4 bases from V and 6 bases from J; junction bases left unmatched: 4. CDR3 region: CSVGGLAGLNEQFF. The CDR3 DNA is TGCAGCGTTGGAGGACTAGCGGGACTCAATGAGCAGTTCTTC.

The rearrangement joins TRBV5-4 to TRBJ2-7; D might be TRBD1 (5 bases). V was clipped by 0 bases and J by 7 bases, with 17 bases between them. This CDR3 is built from 15 residues. Germline V gives CDR1 SGHNT, CDR2 YYREEE (reference sequence). CDR3 sequence reads: CASSLVEAGPREQYF. CDR3 coding DNA: TGTGCCAGCAGCTTGGTAGAGGCAGGGCCGAGGGAGCAGTACTTC.

The chain uses TRBV7-2 and TRBJ1-2; D gene uncertain. Germline-derived CDR1 and CDR2 are SGHTA and FQGNSA. CDR3 length: 13 residues. Trimming stripped 6 bases from V and 8 bases from J, with 16 bases between. The CDR3 sequence: CASSGSRPWGYTF. The CDR3 region has the DNA TGTGCCAGCAGTGGTTCCCGCCCCTGGGGCTACACCTTC.

J is TRBJ2-7 and V is TRBV30; 7 bases match TRBD2. J gave up 2 bases and V 2 bases, and 6 bases lay outside the gene matches. The CDR3 runs to 14 residues. CDR1 is GTSNPN and CDR2 is SVGIG in the germline V gene (reference sequence). As DNA, the CDR3 is TGTGCCTGGAGTTCCGGACTAGTCCCCTACGAGCAGTACTTC. Protein: CAWSSGLVPYEQYF.

The rearrangement links TRBV7-9 to TRBJ1-1; a weak D match, TRBD1 (5 bases). The CDR3 runs 15 residues. Trimming removed 8 bases at V and 4 bases at J, with 20 bases between. In germline, CDR1 is SEHNR, CDR2 FQNEAQ (reference sequence). CDR3 DNA sequence: TGTGCCAGCGTTGCTCCGGGACTTGGTGGCACTGAAGCTTTCTTT. The encoded protein is CASVAPGLGGTEAFF.

A note on this clone: The same CDR3 also results from other DNA sequences found in this sample. The genes are TRBV11-1 and TRBJ1-1, with a possible D match to TRBD1 (5 bases). The CDR3 covers 13 residues. Germline-derived CDR1 and CDR2 are SGHAT and FQDESV (reference sequence). V was clipped by 2 bases and J by 4 bases, with 8 bases between them. The CDR3 DNA sequence: TGTGCCAGCAGCTTACGGGGCGGCACTGAAGCTTTCTTT. Translating gives CASSLRGGTEAFF.

The V gene is TRBV5-4, the J gene TRBJ1-3, with TRBD1 matching 8 bases. V lost 4 bases, J lost 4 bases, and 4 bases stayed unmatched. Per the germline V gene, CDR1 is SGHNT and CDR2 is YYREEE (reference sequence). The CDR3 sequence is 14 residues long. Here the CDR3 DNA reads TGTGCCAGCAGCCCTGCAGGGGGCGGAAACACCATATATTTT. This gives the protein CASSPAGGGNTIYF.

The J gene is TRBJ2-3, the V gene TRBV7-3; no clear D. Germline CDR1 SGHTA, CDR2 FQGTGA. V lost 5 bases and J lost 6, with 9 bases in between. This CDR3 spans 12 amino acids. CDR3: CASSLNGDTQYF. The CDR3, as DNA: TGTGCCAGCAGCCTAAACGGGGATACGCAGTATTTT.

This rearrangement joins TRBV15 to TRBJ2-3; D is unclear. Trimming took 0 bases from V and 8 from J, leaving 6 bases between them. Germline V gene lookup returns CDR1 LNHNV and CDR2 YYDKDF (reference sequence). The CDR3 extends over 12 amino acids. The CDR3 sequence is CATSRDHGTQYF. The CDR3, as DNA: TGTGCCACCAGCAGAGATCATGGTACGCAGTATTTT.